Listed below are T cell receptor beta chains from one sample, sequenced in a study of control samples from healthy donors and cancer patients. Sequencing used immunoSEQ multiplex PCR; TCRdb keeps in-frame clones, though not all of them. Found here are about 85,000 clones, approximately 90% of them singletons; the top ten hold 3.5% to 4.5%. Material: blood. The receptors originated from a woman aged 18 to 35 in good health. CDR3s include the opening cysteine and the closing phenylalanine or tryptophan. The D gene is left open where the match is weak. Only some rows state a clone size, as once, few, many or a class for expanded clones.

J gene,clone size,V gene,D gene,CDR3 DNA,CDR3 protein
TRBJ1-1,NA,TRBV7-6,NA,TGTGCCAGCAGCTTAGGGTCCTCCAGGCTAGGGGGGACTAACACTGAAGCTTTCTTT,CASSLGSSRLGGTNTEAFF
TRBJ2-5,NA,TRBV7-3,TRBD1,TGTGCCAGCAGCCGGGACAGGGGAGAAGAGACCCAGTACTTC,CASSRDRGEETQYF
TRBJ1-2,NA,TRBV25-1,NA,TGTGCCAGCAGTGATGCGGGGGCTCGAAAGTATGGCTACACCTTC,CASSDAGARKYGYTF
TRBJ2-7,NA,TRBV6-6,NA,TGTGCCAGCAGCAGGACTGTCTACGAGCAGTACTTC,CASSRTVYEQYF
TRBJ2-5,once,TRBV29-1,TRBD2,TGCAGCGTTGAAACTCGGCTAGCGGGGGGGGGTCAAGAGACCCAGTACTTC,CSVETRLAGGGQETQYF
TRBJ1-3,NA,TRBV10-1,TRBD1,TGCGCCAGCAGTGGCCCGACAGGGGGCAAGGGAAACACCATATATTTT,CASSGPTGGKGNTIYF
TRBJ1-1,once,TRBV19,NA,TGTGCCAGCATCGGACGGGAGAACACTGAAGCTTTCTTT,CASIGRENTEAFF
TRBJ1-1,NA,TRBV11-2,NA,TGTGCCAGCAGCTTATGGGTGAACACTGAAGCTTTCTTT,CASSLWVNTEAFF
TRBJ2-7,NA,TRBV14,NA,TGTGCCAGCAGCTCCCGGGACCTTGTAACCGACGAGCAGTACTTC,CASSSRDLVTDEQYF
TRBJ1-1,NA,TRBV19,NA,TGTGCCAGTAGAAGCGGCAGGGCGAACACTGAAGCTTTCTTT,CASRSGRANTEAFF
TRBJ2-3,NA,TRBV5-1,NA,TGCGCCAGCAGCTTGGAAGGGGCAGATACGCAGTATTTT,CASSLEGADTQYF
TRBJ2-2,NA,TRBV7-3,TRBD1,TGTGCCAGCAGCTCCCAGGGGGCGTCCGGGGAGCTGTTTTTT,CASSSQGASGELFF
TRBJ1-1,NA,TRBV12-3/TRBV12-4,NA,TGTGCCAGCAGTTTCCGGGCCCCTAGTGAAGCTTTCTTT,CASSFRAPSEAFF
TRBJ2-7,NA,TRBV3-1/TRBV3-2,NA,TGTGCCAGCAGCCAAGGAGCGCCGTCCTACGAGCAGTACTTC,CASSQGAPSYEQYF
TRBJ1-2,NA,TRBV5-6,NA,TGTGCCAGCAGCTTGGGTAACTATGGCTACACCTTC,CASSLGNYGYTF
TRBJ1-2,NA,TRBV11-2,NA,TGTGCCAGCAGCTTAGATCTGGCAGGGACTGGCTACACCTTC,CASSLDLAGTGYTF
TRBJ2-2,NA,TRBV5-1,TRBD1,TGCGCCAGCAGCCCTTGGGCAGGGGGCGACACCGGGGAGCTGTTTTTT,CASSPWAGGDTGELFF
TRBJ2-7,NA,TRBV24-1,NA,TGTGCCCCCTTCTCCCCGGGCGAGCAGTACTTC,CAPFSPGEQYF
TRBJ1-1,NA,TRBV29-1,TRBD1,TGCAGCGGATTCTCGGGACAGGGAGGCACTGAAGCTTTCTTT,CSGFSGQGGTEAFF
TRBJ2-1,NA,TRBV6-6,NA,TGTGCCAGCAGTCGGACAGCCGGGTGGGATGAGCAGTTCTTC,CASSRTAGWDEQFF
TRBJ2-1,NA,TRBV7-2,TRBD2,TGTGCCAGCAGCTTAAACGGGGGGGCCTGGAATGAGCAGTTCTTC,CASSLNGGAWNEQFF
TRBJ2-3,NA,TRBV19,NA,TGTGCCAGTAGTATAGCAGGGGTAACAGATACGCAGTATTTT,CASSIAGVTDTQYF
TRBJ1-4,NA,TRBV11-2,NA,TGTGCCAGCAGCTTAGATCTCCAGGGAAAACTGTTTTTT,CASSLDLQGKLFF
TRBJ1-2,few,TRBV5-8,TRBD1,TGTGCCAGCAGCTTGGCCAGGGACAGACTTAGGATTAACTATGGCTACACCTTC,CASSLARDRLRINYGYTF
TRBJ2-7,NA,TRBV7-8,NA,TGTGCCAGCAGCTTAGGAGGGGGTGTCCCCGGCTACGAGCAGTACTTC,CASSLGGGVPGYEQYF
TRBJ1-5,NA,TRBV5-1,TRBD1,TGCGCCAGCAGCTTGGGAACAGGGGGCAGCAATCAGCCCCAGCATTTT,CASSLGTGGSNQPQHF
TRBJ2-1,NA,TRBV19,TRBD2,TGTGCCAGTAGTCAACTAGCGGGGAGCAATGAGCAGTTCTTC,CASSQLAGSNEQFF
TRBJ1-1,NA,TRBV6-5,NA,TGTGCCAGCAGTCAGGGGAGTACCACTGAAGCTTTCTTT,CASSQGSTTEAFF
TRBJ1-1,NA,TRBV18,TRBD1,TGTGCCAGCTCCCCATTGGACAGGGCTGGCACTGAAGCTTTCTTT,CASSPLDRAGTEAFF
TRBJ1-1,NA,TRBV27,NA,TGTGCCAGCAGTTTAGGACTGGGAGAAGCTTTCTTT,CASSLGLGEAFF
TRBJ1-2,NA,TRBV19,TRBD1,TGTGCCAGTAGTATAGTCGGGCCCACAGGGGGCTCTGGCTACACCTTC,CASSIVGPTGGSGYTF
TRBJ2-3,NA,TRBV4-2,NA,TGTGCCAGCAGCCAAGAAACGGCCACTAGCACAGATACGCAGTATTTT,CASSQETATSTDTQYF
TRBJ1-1,NA,TRBV24-1,NA,TGTGCCACCAGTGCCCGGAACACTGAAGCTTTCTTT,CATSARNTEAFF
TRBJ2-2,NA,TRBV28,TRBD2,TGTGCCAGCAGCGTACCGGGACTAGGTTCCGGGGAGCTGTTTTTT,CASSVPGLGSGELFF
TRBJ2-1,NA,TRBV7-3,NA,TGTGCCAGCAGCCTAAAGCAGGGGTTTGAGCAGTTCTTC,CASSLKQGFEQFF
TRBJ1-2,NA,TRBV24-1,NA,TGTGCCACCAGCGACGGTGGTAAGGGCTACACCTTC,CATSDGGKGYTF
TRBJ2-1,once,TRBV28,NA,TGTGCCAGCAGTTTCTCAGTTTACAATGAGCAGTTCTTC,CASSFSVYNEQFF
TRBJ1-2,NA,TRBV27,NA,TGTGCCAGCAGTTCGAACCAGTTCATGGGGAATGGCTACACCTTC,CASSSNQFMGNGYTF
TRBJ2-3,NA,TRBV7-6,NA,TGTGCCACAAATGACGGCCCGGATGGTACAGATACGCAGTATTTT,CATNDGPDGTDTQYF
TRBJ2-7,NA,TRBV15,NA,TGTGCCACCAGCAGCTTCTCCGGGACCGCGTCCTACGAGCAGTACTTC,CATSSFSGTASYEQYF
TRBJ1-1,NA,TRBV5-5,NA,TGTGCCAGCAGCTTCGGGGGGGCAAGCACTGAAGCTTTCTTT,CASSFGGASTEAFF
TRBJ2-3,once,TRBV5-1,NA,TGCGCCAGCAGCTTGGCCGCGATCGGGGGCCCGGCAGATACGCAGTATTTT,CASSLAAIGGPADTQYF
TRBJ2-2,once,TRBV7-3,NA,TGTGCCAGCAGCTCCCGGGACAGGGAGCTGTTTTTT,CASSSRDRELFF